This entry features one T cell receptor (beta chain) sequence. Its antigen is currently unknown. The V gene's germline CDR1 is SEHNR and CDR2 FQNEAQ (reference sequence). Trimming left V 5 bases short and J 1 base short, with 8 bases between. The CDR3 totals 13 residues. This entry comes from a study of T cell responses to AZD1222 COVID-19 vaccine. Study at large: Pooling of second doses given at about 4 or about 12 weeks was done.

The table came from immunoSEQ multiplex PCR; TCRdb's copy has only in-frame clones and leaves some out. Altogether some 190,000 clones are present, 85% to 95% being singletons, with the ten largest covering less than 1.5%. Whole-study results and caveats: A mostly white British donor set with more females was recruited, and clonal diversity was possibly underestimated.

The sequence was obtained from an adult in good health. The chain has TRBV7-9 and TRBJ1-1; D is ambiguous. The starting material was peripheral blood, obtained on day 0 of AZD1222 vaccination. Here the CDR3 reads CASSGRRNTEAFF. CDR3 in DNA: TGTGCCAGCAGCGGACGGCGGAACACTGAAGCTTTCTTT.